Below are 6 T cell receptor beta chains sequenced from a single sample in a study of blood T cell repertoires in COVID-19. The protocol was immunoSEQ multiplex PCR, while the TCRdb copy is restricted to in-frame clones and leaves out a portion. The table shows some 140,000 clones, with more than 75% occurring only once. Sequencing input: peripheral blood. Source of these receptors: a man in his fifties or sixties who had recovered from COVID-19.

The gene calls are TRBV4-3 and TRBJ2-5; TRBD1 agrees at 7 bases. The CDR3 consists of 17 residues. Germline V CDR1 and CDR2: LGHNA, YSLEER. V lost 1 base to trimming and J lost 1 base; unmatched junction nucleotides: 9. CDR3 DNA: TGCGCCAGCAGCCAAGGAGAAACGGGACAGCTCCAAGAGACCCAGTACTTC. Translating gives CASSQGETGQLQETQYF.

The gene calls are TRBV19 and TRBJ1-1; D possibly corresponds to TRBD1 (5 bases). The CDR3 has 16 amino acids. Germline lookup yields CDR1 LNHDA and CDR2 SQIVND (reference sequence). Trimming took off 6 bases at V and 1 base at J, with 18 bases between the two ends. Here the CDR3 DNA reads TGTGCCAGTAGCCCCAGGGCAAATCAGGCGAACACTGAAGCTTTCTTT. Translation gives CASSPRANQANTEAFF.

The CDR3 loop is CAWSGLRTEAFF. The CDR3 nucleotides read TGTGCCTGGAGTGGTCTTCGGACTGAAGCTTTCTTT. The V call is TRBV30, the J call TRBJ1-1; no clear D. This CDR3 region has 12 residues. Germline V lookup: CDR1 GTSNPN, CDR2 SVGIG (reference sequence). Trimming stripped 1 base from V and 5 bases from J, with 8 bases between.

V is TRBV6-6 and J is TRBJ2-1, with TRBD2 matching over 13 bases. Germline trimming cut 5 bases from V and 0 bases from J; bases unmatched to any gene: 13. The CDR3 sequence is 20 residues long. The germline V gene encodes CDR1 MNHNY and CDR2 SVGAGI (reference sequence). CDR3 DNA sequence: TGTGCCAGCAGTCATCGGACTAGCGGGGGCCTACAGGGCTCCTACAATGAGCAGTTCTTC. Its translation: CASSHRTSGGLQGSYNEQFF.

The rearrangement links TRBV6-6 to TRBJ1-2; 11 positions match TRBD1. Germline assignment: CDR1 MNHNY and CDR2 SVGAGI (reference sequence). This CDR3 is built from 14 residues. Trimming removed 5 bases from V and 6 bases from J; junction bases left unmatched: 5. The CDR3 coding sequence is TGTGCCAGCAGTAGGGACAGGGGGAGGGATGGCTACACCTTC. It encodes CASSRDRGRDGYTF.

The genes are TRBV7-2 and TRBJ2-5; 7 bases are shared with TRBD1. Germline CDR1 reads SGHTA; CDR2 reads FQGNSA. The CDR3 has 16 residues. With V trimmed by 5 bases and J by 2 bases, 11 bases remained unmatched. The CDR3 spells CASSNGPPGQQETQYF. The CDR3 DNA sequence: TGTGCCAGCAGCAACGGCCCTCCGGGACAGCAAGAGACCCAGTACTTC. The complete variable domain, with remaining parts taken from reference TRBV7-2 and TRBJ2-5, reads GAGVSQSPSNKVTEKGKDVELRCDPISGHTALYWYRQSLGQGLEFLIYFQGNSAPDKSGLPSDRFSAERTGGSVSTLTIQRTQQEDSAVYLCASSNGPPGQQETQYFGPGTRLLVL.